Reported below is one T cell receptor (beta chain). The sample holds a few counts of this clone. This clone's antigen is unknown. Base qualities are missing; no much larger clone stands one base away. Each donor gave one peripheral blood draw, approximately 0.11 L on average, collected into heparinised tubes. A BD FACSAria II was used to sort naive, central memory, regulatory and stem cell-like memory CD4+ T cells with a panel that included CD45RO, CCR7, CD25, CD127, CD95 and CD27. All sorted populations exceeded 98% purity. PBMCs were isolated right away by Lymphoprep density gradient centrifugation and were stained directly, without culture. So that batch effects would be minimized, each experiment stained and sorted samples in pairs, pairing one healthy donor with one patient. Trimming at the junction amounts to 0 bases on V and 1 base on J, and the germline ends lie 12 bases apart. From the cysteine up to the phenylalanine, the CDR3 has a length of 16 residues. CDR3 DNA only is kept here, 48 bases in frame from base 1. Via the germline V gene, CDR1 is SGHDT and CDR2 YYEEEE.

The entry originates in a study of beta chain features in type 1 diabetes listed by TCRdb under 2018. For the study in its entirety: No differences in mean age, gender distribution, total cell number or subset yield were found between patients and healthy donors. A total of around 110,000,000 sorted cells were examined across all samples, and RNA yield correlated strongly with the number of cells per subset. In the study, TCRB repertoires of sorted circulating CD4+ T cell subsets from recently diagnosed type 1 diabetes patients were compared with those of matched healthy donors. Regulatory and stem cell-like memory subsets were obtained from only 8 patients and roughly 8 healthy donors, while naive and central memory subsets were obtained from all 30 or so donors.

The paper's findings and limits, for the study overall: PCR may preferentially amplify shorter templates, but because patient and control samples were amplified and corrected together, any resulting skew would affect both groups equally. Naive, central memory and regulatory TCRB repertoires appeared to be more alike among patients than among healthy donors. Because cDNA rather than genomic DNA was sequenced, highly expressing activated cells could have been over-represented, although no difference in activation and CD3 levels was found between groups. Fewer insertions and more nucleotide deletions at VDJ recombination sites were observed in patients with type 1 diabetes, implying thymic rearrangement abnormalities. In all four CD4+ subsets, TCRB CDR3 length was moderately but significantly shorter in type 1 diabetes patients. HLA sub-analyses involved small numbers of individuals, so any influence of HLA type on TCRB rearrangement remained unresolved.

The entire isolated RNA was reverse transcribed using the High Capacity cDNA Reverse Transcription Kit, and thus expressed TCRB transcripts were sequenced. Naive, central memory and regulatory T cell samples underwent deep immunoSEQ sequencing, averaging around 3.7 million total reads per sample. Sorted cells were lysed in RLT buffer, and RNA was extracted using DNase-treated RNeasy Micro or Mini kits according to cell number. To prevent cross-contamination, each cell subset was processed individually, whereas patient and healthy donor samples were processed jointly. TCRB sequences were amplified from cDNA with the immunoSEQ multiplex PCR, producing 87-bp fragments spanning the CDR3 region. The amplicons were sequenced using the Illumina HiSeq platform. From the authors' description of their analysis: Synthetic template baselines were used to correct PCR bias computationally, reads within Hamming distance 2 were collapsed together, and singletons that could not be merged were discarded. Reads were aligned against IMGT to assign V, D and J genes, CDR3 length and insertions or deletions at six rearrangement sites. Within each subset, clonotype counts were normalized to sorted cell number, and only after that were true diversity and Gini coefficients computed with the tcR R package. The overlap coefficient, calculated on TCRB nucleotide sequences, was used to measure repertoire sharing. Out-of-frame TCRB sequences from naive cells were analyzed to stand in for the pre-selection repertoire. This is the immuneACCESS table as TCRdb keeps it, with only in-frame sequences that have V and J called. A part of the clones is gone; compared with another copy, unresolved V genes explain less than half, and the rest is unexplained. That table furnishes V, J and clone size, whereas the DNA furnished D and trimming. The sample contains about 930,000 clones, about 17% of them found a single time. The top ten clones comprise about 0.025% of the sample.

Input material: naive CD4+ T cells from blood. Sample cell subset or site, as interpreted from the label and publication: true naive CD4+ T cells. The sequence derives from a woman under 30 in good health. The chain uses TRBV5-6 and TRBJ2-3, with TRBD2 as a weak D call on 6 bases. The CDR3 reads as follows: CASSLVSGARTDTQYF. The sequenced DNA: TGTGCCAGCAGCTTGGTTTCGGGAGCGCGCACAGATACGCAGTATTTT.